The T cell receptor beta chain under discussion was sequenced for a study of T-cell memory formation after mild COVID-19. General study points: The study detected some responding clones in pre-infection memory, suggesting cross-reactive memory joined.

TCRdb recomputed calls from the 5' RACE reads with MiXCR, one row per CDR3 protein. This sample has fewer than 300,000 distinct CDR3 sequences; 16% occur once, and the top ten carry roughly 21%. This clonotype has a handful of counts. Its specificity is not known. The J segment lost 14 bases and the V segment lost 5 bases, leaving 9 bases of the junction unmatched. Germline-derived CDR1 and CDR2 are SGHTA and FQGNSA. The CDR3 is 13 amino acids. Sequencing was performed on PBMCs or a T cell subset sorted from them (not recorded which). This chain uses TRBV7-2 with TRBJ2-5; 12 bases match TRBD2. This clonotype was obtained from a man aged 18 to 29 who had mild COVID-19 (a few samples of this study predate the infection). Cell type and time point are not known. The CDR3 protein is CASSPMMTSGGYF. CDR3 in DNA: TGTGCCAGCAGCCCGATGATGACTAGCGGGGGATACTTC.